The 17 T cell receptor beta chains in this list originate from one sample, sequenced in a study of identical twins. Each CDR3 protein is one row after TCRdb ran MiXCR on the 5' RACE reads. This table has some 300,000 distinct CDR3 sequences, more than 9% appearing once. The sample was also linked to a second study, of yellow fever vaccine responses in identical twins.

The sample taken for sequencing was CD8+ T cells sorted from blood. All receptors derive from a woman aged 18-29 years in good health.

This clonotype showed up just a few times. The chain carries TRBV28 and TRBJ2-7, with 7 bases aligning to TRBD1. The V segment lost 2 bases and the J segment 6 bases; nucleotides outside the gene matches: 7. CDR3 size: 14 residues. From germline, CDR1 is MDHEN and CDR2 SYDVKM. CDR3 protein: CASSLTRGSGEQYV. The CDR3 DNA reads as TGTGCCAGCAGTTTAACCAGGGGGTCTGGCGAGCAGTACGTC.

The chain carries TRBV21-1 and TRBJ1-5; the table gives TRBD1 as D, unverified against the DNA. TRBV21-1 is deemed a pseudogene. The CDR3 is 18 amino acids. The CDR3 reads CASSKVFGQGFSNQPQHF. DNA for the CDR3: TGTGCCAGCAGCAAAGTATTCGGACAGGGCTTCTCCAATCAGCCCCAGCATTTT.

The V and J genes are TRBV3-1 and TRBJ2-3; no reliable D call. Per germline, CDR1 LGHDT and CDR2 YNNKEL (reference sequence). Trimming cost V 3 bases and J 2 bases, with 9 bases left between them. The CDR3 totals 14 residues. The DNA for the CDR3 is TGTGCCAGCAGCCAGCGCGCCTCCACAGATACGCAGTATTTT. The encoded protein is CASSQRASTDTQYF.

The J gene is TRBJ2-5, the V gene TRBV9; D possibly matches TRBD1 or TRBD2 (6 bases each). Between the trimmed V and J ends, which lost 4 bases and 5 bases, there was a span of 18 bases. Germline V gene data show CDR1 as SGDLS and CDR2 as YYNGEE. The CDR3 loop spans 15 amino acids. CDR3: CASSTEGSRGETQYF. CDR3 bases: TGTGCCAGCAGCACGGAGGGTTCGAGGGGGGAGACCCAGTACTTC.

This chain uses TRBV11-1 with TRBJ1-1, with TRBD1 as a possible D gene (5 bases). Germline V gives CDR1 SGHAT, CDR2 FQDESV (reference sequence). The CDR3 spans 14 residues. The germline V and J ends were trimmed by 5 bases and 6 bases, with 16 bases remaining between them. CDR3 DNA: TGTGCCAGCAGCCCCAATCCGGGGCACCCTGAAGCTTTCTTT. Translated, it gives CASSPNPGHPEAFF.

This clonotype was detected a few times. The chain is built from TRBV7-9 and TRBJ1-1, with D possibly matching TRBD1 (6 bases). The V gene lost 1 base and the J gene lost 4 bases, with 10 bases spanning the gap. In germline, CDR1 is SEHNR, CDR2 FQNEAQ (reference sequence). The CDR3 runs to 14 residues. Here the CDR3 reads CASSLEGGGTEAFF. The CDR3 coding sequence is TGTGCCAGCAGCTTAGAAGGGGGAGGCACTGAAGCTTTCTTT.

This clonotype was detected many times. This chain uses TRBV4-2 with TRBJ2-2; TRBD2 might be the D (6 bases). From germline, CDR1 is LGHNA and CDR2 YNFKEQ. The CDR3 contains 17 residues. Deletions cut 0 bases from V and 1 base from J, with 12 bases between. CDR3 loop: CASSQDQEGLNTGELFF. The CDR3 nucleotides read TGTGCCAGCAGCCAAGATCAGGAGGGGTTGAACACCGGGGAGCTGTTTTTT.

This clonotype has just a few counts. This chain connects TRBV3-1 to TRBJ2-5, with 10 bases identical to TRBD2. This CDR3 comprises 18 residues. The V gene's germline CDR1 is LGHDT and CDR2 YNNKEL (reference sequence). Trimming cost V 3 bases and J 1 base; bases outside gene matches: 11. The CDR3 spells CASSHAAGTSARQETQYF. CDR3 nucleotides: TGTGCCAGCAGCCATGCGGCGGGGACTAGCGCTCGCCAAGAGACCCAGTACTTC.

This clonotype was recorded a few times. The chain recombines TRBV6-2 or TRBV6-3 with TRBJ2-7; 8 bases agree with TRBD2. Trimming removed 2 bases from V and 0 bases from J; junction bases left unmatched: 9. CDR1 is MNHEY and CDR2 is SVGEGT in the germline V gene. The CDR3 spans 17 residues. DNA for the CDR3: TGTGCCAGCAGTTACGGGGAACTAGCGGCTCCCTCCTACGAGCAGTACTTC. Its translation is CASSYGELAAPSYEQYF.

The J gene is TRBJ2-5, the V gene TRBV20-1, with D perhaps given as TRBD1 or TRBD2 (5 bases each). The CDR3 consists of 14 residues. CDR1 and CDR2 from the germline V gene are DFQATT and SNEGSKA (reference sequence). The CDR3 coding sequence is TGCAGCACCCTCGGGGCGGCGGGCGGGGAGACCCAGTACTTC. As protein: CSTLGAAGGETQYF.

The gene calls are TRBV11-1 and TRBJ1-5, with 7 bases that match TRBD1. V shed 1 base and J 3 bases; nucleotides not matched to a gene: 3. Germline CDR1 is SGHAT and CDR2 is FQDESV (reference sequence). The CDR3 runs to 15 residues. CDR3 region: CASSLGGQTNQPQHF. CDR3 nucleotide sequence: TGTGCCAGCAGCTTAGGGGGACAGACCAATCAGCCCCAGCATTTT. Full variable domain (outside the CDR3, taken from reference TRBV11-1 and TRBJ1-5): EAEVAQSPRYKITEKSQAVAFWCDPISGHATLYWYRQILGQGPELLVQFQDESVVDDSQLPKDRFSAERLKGVDSTLKIQPAELGDSAMYLCASSLGGQTNQPQHFGDGTRLSIL.

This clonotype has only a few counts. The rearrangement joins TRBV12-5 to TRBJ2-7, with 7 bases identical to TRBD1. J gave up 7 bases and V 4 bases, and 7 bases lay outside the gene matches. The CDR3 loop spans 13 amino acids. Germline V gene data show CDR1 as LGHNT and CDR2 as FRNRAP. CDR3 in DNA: TGTGCTAGTGGTTCCTCCAGGGGGTTTGAGCAGTACTTC. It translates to CASGSSRGFEQYF.

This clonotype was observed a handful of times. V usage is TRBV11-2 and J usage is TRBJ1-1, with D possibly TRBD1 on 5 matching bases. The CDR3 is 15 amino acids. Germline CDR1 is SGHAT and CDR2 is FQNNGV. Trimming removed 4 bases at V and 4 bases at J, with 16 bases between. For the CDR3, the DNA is TGTGCCAGCAGCTCCAAACCAGGGTTCGGCACTGAAGCTTTCTTT. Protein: CASSSKPGFGTEAFF.

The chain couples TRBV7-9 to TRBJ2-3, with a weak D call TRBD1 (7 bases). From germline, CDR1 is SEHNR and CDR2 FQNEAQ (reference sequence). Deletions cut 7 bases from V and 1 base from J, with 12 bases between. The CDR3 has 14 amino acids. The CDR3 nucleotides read TGTGCCAGCACAGGAGGGGGCGGCACAGATACGCAGTATTTT. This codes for CASTGGGGTDTQYF.

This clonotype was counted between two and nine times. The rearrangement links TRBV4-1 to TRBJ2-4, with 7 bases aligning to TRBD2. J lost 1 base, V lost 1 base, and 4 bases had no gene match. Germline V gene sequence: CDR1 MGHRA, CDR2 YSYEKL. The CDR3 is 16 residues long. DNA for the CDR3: TGCGCCAGCAGCCAAGGTGGTAGCGGGGCCAAAAACATTCAGTACTTC. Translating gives CASSQGGSGAKNIQYF.

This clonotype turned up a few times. DNA of the CDR3: TGTGCCACCTGGTCACCACATCGTACCGGGGAGCTGTTTTTT. Translating it yields CATWSPHRTGELFF. The chain combines TRBV12-3 or TRBV12-4 with TRBJ2-2; D remains unclear. The CDR3 is 14 amino acids. V lost 10 bases to trimming and J lost 5 bases, with 17 bases between them.

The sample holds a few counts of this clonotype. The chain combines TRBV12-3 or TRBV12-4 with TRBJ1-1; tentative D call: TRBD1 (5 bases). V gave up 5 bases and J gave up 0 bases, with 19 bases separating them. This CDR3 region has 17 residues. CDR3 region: CASSLRAWGSMNTEAFF. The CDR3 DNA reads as TGTGCCAGCAGTCTAAGAGCCTGGGGCAGCATGAACACTGAAGCTTTCTTT.